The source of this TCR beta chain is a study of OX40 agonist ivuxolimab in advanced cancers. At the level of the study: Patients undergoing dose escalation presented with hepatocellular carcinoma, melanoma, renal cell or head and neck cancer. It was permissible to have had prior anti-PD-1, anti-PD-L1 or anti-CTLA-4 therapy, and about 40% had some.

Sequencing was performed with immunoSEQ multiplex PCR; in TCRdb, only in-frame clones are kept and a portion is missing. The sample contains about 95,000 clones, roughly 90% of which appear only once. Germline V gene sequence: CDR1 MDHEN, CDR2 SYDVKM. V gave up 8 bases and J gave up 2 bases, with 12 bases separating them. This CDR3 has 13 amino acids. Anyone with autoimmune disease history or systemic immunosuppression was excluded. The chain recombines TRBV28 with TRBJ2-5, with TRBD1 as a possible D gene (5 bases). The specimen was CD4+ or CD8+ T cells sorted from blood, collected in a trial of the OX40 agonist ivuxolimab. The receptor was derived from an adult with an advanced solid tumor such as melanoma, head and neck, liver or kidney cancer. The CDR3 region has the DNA TGTGCCAGCTCGCTCGACAGTCAAGAGACCCAGTACTTC. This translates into CASSLDSQETQYF.